This T cell receptor (beta chain) derives from a study of PD-L1 blockade in urothelial cancer (dated by TCRdb to between 2016 and 2019). Some background on the complete study: All patients started therapy around 2014 and received atezolizumab 1,200 mg intravenously every 3 weeks. Pretreatment tumor samples, along with matched peripheral blood serially collected before and after atezolizumab treatment, were subjected to TCR sequencing. Under ten patients achieved durable clinical benefit and roughly 20 did not. In the same patients, whole exome sequencing and RNA sequencing of pretreatment tumors were performed in addition to TCR sequencing. The study was an exploratory multi-omic analysis of somatic, immune and clinical correlates of response to PD-L1 blockade with atezolizumab in urothelial cancer. Patients had an ECOG performance status of 0 or 1 and had received between 0 and 3 prior chemotherapy regimens. Durable clinical benefit was defined as a progression-free survival longer than 6 months, and TCR features were additionally tested against progression-free survival and overall survival. Pretreatment blood TCR-seq was available for fewer than 30 patients, at least one posttreatment blood collection was obtained for around 25 patients, and tumor TCR-seq was available for around 25 patients. About 90% of the roughly 29 patients were males with bladder-origin urothelial cancer, and 18 of 29 reported a prior smoking history. Blood samples gave median yields of about 150,000 T cells and over 80,000 unique TCRs, along with a median clonality of roughly 0.08. Blood samples were analyzed 3 weeks after the start of treatment (second dose) and 6 weeks after the start of treatment. What the authors observed across the whole study: Because the sample size was small (n = 29) and many of the analyses were exploratory, the results are meant to be hypothesis-generating. Improved progression-free and overall survival was associated with having pretreatment peripheral blood TCR clonality below the median. Patients with durable benefit showed greater expansion of tumor-associated TCR clones in peripheral blood 3 weeks after starting treatment (n ≈ 23, p = 0.022).

The CDR3 starts with the cysteine, ends with the phenylalanine, and has 15 residues. Only CDR3 DNA is held: 45 bases, read in frame from base 1. CDR1 and CDR2 are read off the germline V gene (reference sequence) as GTSNPN and SVGIG. Germline trimming amounts to 3 bases on V and 2 bases on J, with 9 as the count of junction bases outside the gene matches. A cohort of roughly 30 patients with locally advanced or metastatic urothelial carcinoma, treated at Memorial Sloan Kettering on a trial protocol, was included. Peripheral blood mononuclear cells were collected pretreatment and during treatment, at between 1 and 8 total time points per patient. The Qiagen DNeasy Blood extraction kit was used to purify genomic DNA from total PBMCs and tumor samples. Collected pretreatment and during treatment, PBMCs were isolated and stored as previously described. Synthetic TCR analog templates were spiked into each PCR so that absolute template abundance could be estimated from read counts. Using the immunoSEQ assay, TCRbeta CDR3 regions were amplified from genomic DNA with bias-controlled V and J gene primers. Sequencing of rearranged TCRbeta segments was performed at approximately 20X coverage. Regarding the original processing steps: Sequencing errors were corrected by clustering, and CDR3s were annotated against IMGT so that V, D and J genes could be assigned. Downstream analyses used only productive TCRbeta rearrangements and left out out-of-frame or stop-codon sequences. Clonality was calculated as one minus the Shannon entropy normalized by the log of the number of unique productive sequences. Fisher's exact test with Benjamini-Hochberg correction, using a cutoff of adjusted p below 0.01, was how clones that differed between time points or between blood and tumor were identified. TCRdb retrieved this table from immuneACCESS and kept in-frame rearrangements only. Not all clones are present; in checked studies, unresolved V genes account for under half, and no reason is known for the remainder. The V and J calls and clone size were taken over from that table, and D and trimming were inferred from the DNA. The sample table records over 40,000 clones; around 80% of these occur just once. Under 4% of the sample lies in the top ten.

Turning to this clone: It has no known antigen specificity. No much larger clone exists at a distance of one base, and base qualities are not known.

This TCR was sampled from a man aged 65-85 years with urothelial cancer. The specimen comprised PBMCs, sampled around atezolizumab (anti-PD-L1) treatment. The rearrangement combines TRBV30 with TRBJ2-5; a stretch of 7 junction bases matches TRBD2. The sequenced DNA is TGTGCCTGGAGCTCCGCTAGCGGAGCTCAAGAGACCCAGTACTTC. Translation gives CAWSSASGAQETQYF.